The 13 T cell receptor beta chains listed next were all sequenced from one sample in a study of T cell clusters in autoimmune cytopenias. TRB rearrangements were amplified by touch-down multiplex PCR with mixed TRB-A/B primers. TCRdb reprocessed the multiplex PCR reads, keeping one entry per CDR3 protein, no DNA. This sample lists some 2,500 distinct CDR3 sequences; its ten largest clones have roughly 63%. Each sample's input was around 250 ng genomic DNA, some 34,000 genome equivalents. Sequenced material: peripheral blood. The receptors were gathered from a human donor with an autoimmune cytopenia or autoimmune hepatitis (not recorded which).

V usage is TRBV6-1 and J usage is TRBJ2-3; TCRdb returns TRBD1, unconfirmable since there is no DNA. Germline-derived CDR1 and CDR2 are MNHNS and SASEGT. The CDR3 consists of 14 residues. CDR3 protein: CASTRGSKQDTQYF.

This clonotype is classed as medium-sized (0.01 to 0.1%) by frequency. The V and J genes are TRBV19 and TRBJ2-2; the D call from TCRdb, TRBD2, cannot be confirmed without DNA. There are 18 residues in the CDR3. Germline lookup yields CDR1 LNHDA and CDR2 SQIVND (reference sequence). CDR3 amino acids: CASSPGTSGYPNTGELFF.

The chain uses TRBV27 and TRBJ2-3. Per germline, CDR1 MNHEY and CDR2 SMNVEV (reference sequence). The CDR3 runs to 14 residues. The CDR3 spells CASSQRATRGTQYF.

By frequency, this clonotype is medium-sized (0.01 to 0.1%). The V and J genes are TRBV30 and TRBJ2-7; checking the TCRdb D call of TRBD2 is not possible without DNA. This CDR3 is 13 amino acids long. Germline-derived CDR1 and CDR2 are GTSNPN and SVGIG (reference sequence). The CDR3 protein is CAWSPSGSNEQYF.

This clonotype is classed as medium-sized by frequency. The CDR3 is CASSLGVPGQGVRETQYF. The chain joins TRBV5-4 to TRBJ2-5; TCRdb picks TRBD1, but there is no DNA to check that call. From germline, CDR1 is SGHNT and CDR2 YYREEE (reference sequence). The CDR3 length is 18 residues.

The genes are TRBV18 and TRBJ2-7; there is no DNA to check the TCRdb D call of TRBD2. Germline V gene lookup returns CDR1 KGHSH and CDR2 LQKENI. The CDR3 extends over 14 amino acids. The CDR3 protein is CASSPTPVGGEQYF.

This rearrangement joins TRBV27 to TRBJ2-2; TCRdb proposes TRBD1, but this gene call is untestable without DNA. The CDR3 is 16 residues long. Germline loops: CDR1 MNHEY, CDR2 SMNVEV (reference sequence). CDR3 loop: CASSYRTGGFTGELFF.

The chain links TRBV6-2 or TRBV6-3 to TRBJ2-3; TCRdb's D gene call, TRBD2, goes unchecked for lack of DNA. CDR1 is MNHEY and CDR2 is SVGEGT in the germline V gene. CDR3 size: 16 residues. CDR3 sequence: CASSLIAGGGTDTQYF.

The chain uses TRBV13 and TRBJ1-5; no DNA is available, so the TRBD1 call from TCRdb remains unchecked. CDR3 length equals 13 residues. The germline V gene encodes CDR1 PRHDT and CDR2 FYEKMQ (reference sequence). CDR3 protein: CASSRTGGLPQHF.

The chain is built from TRBV5-5 and TRBJ1-1; TCRdb lists TRBD1, though no DNA is available to test this call. The germline CDR1 and CDR2 sequences are SGHKS and YYEKEE (reference sequence). The CDR3 extends over 15 amino acids. CDR3 residues: CASSLAGQVNTEAFF.

Frequency places this clonotype as medium-sized. V gene TRBV29-1 combines with J gene TRBJ2-7. The CDR3 is 13 residues long. The V gene's germline CDR1 is SQVTM and CDR2 ANQGSEA. CDR3 loop: CSVGEGATYEQYF.

This sequence joins TRBV6-6 and TRBJ1-4; TCRdb lists TRBD1, though no DNA is available to test this call. The germline gives CDR1 MNHNY, CDR2 SVGAGI (reference sequence). The CDR3 has 14 amino acids. The CDR3 is CASRPDRVNEKLFF.

This clonotype shows up as medium-sized by frequency. The gene calls are TRBV18 and TRBJ2-5. CDR1 and CDR2 from the germline V gene are KGHSH and LQKENI. The CDR3 is made up of 13 amino acids. CDR3 amino acids: CASSHGNQETQYF.